These 5 T cell receptor beta chains came from one sample sequenced in a study of T cells after yellow fever vaccination. TCRdb re-derived calls from the 5' RACE reads in MiXCR, one entry per CDR3 protein. Of approximately 90,000 distinct CDR3 sequences listed, under 6.5% are singletons. This material consisted of CD8+ T cells sorted from PBMCs, taken 10 days after the yellow fever booster vaccination. The receptors stem from a man in his late teens or twenties who received the YFV17D yellow fever vaccine.

This clonotype was seen ten or more times. The chain is built from TRBV15 and TRBJ2-4, with D unresolved. V was trimmed by 3 bases and J by 9 bases, leaving 6 bases between them. The CDR3 covers 11 residues. Germline V gene sequence: CDR1 LNHNV, CDR2 YYDKDF (reference sequence). The CDR3, as DNA: TGTGCCACCAGCAGTTCAGGCATTCAGTACTTC. Amino acids: CATSSSGIQYF.

This clonotype was seen a handful of times. The V gene is TRBV15, the J gene TRBJ2-3; TRBD1 aligns across 10 bases. The CDR3 is 16 residues long. Germline CDR1 is LNHNV and CDR2 is YYDKDF (reference sequence). V lost 0 bases to trimming and J lost 4 bases; unmatched junction nucleotides: 4. As DNA, the CDR3 is TGTGCCACCAGCAGAGAGAGAGGACAGGGGGCAGATACGCAGTATTTT. This sequence encodes CATSRERGQGADTQYF.

The rearrangement links TRBV20-1 to TRBJ2-3, with TRBD2 identical over 9 bases. The CDR3 is 18 residues long. Germline lookup yields CDR1 DFQATT and CDR2 SNEGSKA (reference sequence). V lost 6 bases, J lost 3 bases, and 19 bases stayed unmatched. The CDR3 sequence: CSAAGLAGPLYETDTQYF. The CDR3 DNA follows: TGCAGTGCCGCCGGGCTAGCGGGGCCGTTATACGAAACAGATACGCAGTATTTT.

This chain joins TRBV6-5 and TRBJ2-7; 7 bases fit TRBD1. V trimming: 0 bases; J trimming: 4 bases; junction bases outside the gene matches: 0. The CDR3 is made up of 13 amino acids. Germline loops: CDR1 MNHEY, CDR2 SVGAGI. Written as DNA, the CDR3 is TGTGCCAGCAGTTACTCGACAGGGTACGAGCAGTACTTC. Translating gives CASSYSTGYEQYF.

By frequency in the sample, this clonotype is medium-sized. This rearrangement joins TRBV3-1 to TRBJ2-3, with a possible D match to TRBD1 (9 bases). Trimming took 2 bases from V and 2 from J, leaving 32 bases between them. The CDR3 contains 22 residues. CDR1 is LGHDT, CDR2 YNNKEL, per germline (reference sequence). CDR3 in DNA: TGTGCCAGCAGCCAACTAACTTGGGAGGGACAGGGCTTAGCGGGGTCCACAGATACGCAGTATTTT. Encoded protein: CASSQLTWEGQGLAGSTDTQYF.